This entry describes one T cell receptor (beta chain). The source of the sample is a study of blood T cell repertoires in COVID-19. Across the whole study: The analysed material was cDNA or gDNA that came from T cells, B-cell-depleted T cells, or PBMCs.

Germline assignment: CDR1 WSHSY and CDR2 SAAADI. V lost 8 bases to trimming and J lost 3 bases, with 10 bases between them. CDR3 length: 12 residues. TCRdb's copy holds only in-frame clones and misses some; the assay was immunoSEQ multiplex PCR. The data hold about 230,000 clones, with roughly 84% observed a single time. The TCR sequence derives from a man in his forties with acute or convalescent COVID-19. The sequencing input was peripheral blood. V usage is TRBV10-2 and J usage is TRBJ1-1, with D perhaps TRBD1 (5 bases). This CDR3 is CASDGGDTEAFF. DNA for the CDR3: TGCGCCAGCGACGGGGGGGACACTGAAGCTTTCTTT.